Below are 24 T cell receptor beta chains sequenced from a single sample in a study of spatial heterogeneity in lung cancer. The time point here: sample taken at primary tumor resection. Unsorted tumor, nontumor lung tissue or cryopreserved PBMC supplied the whole RNA. Each CDR3 protein is one row after TCRdb ran MiXCR on the 5' RACE reads. The sample contains 90,000 to 95,000 distinct CDR3 sequences, approximately 12% of which appear only once. This specimen was PBMCs, taken at surgery. Every receptor here comes from a male donor with early-stage non-small cell lung cancer.

The chain carries TRBV12-3 or TRBV12-4 and TRBJ2-7, with TRBD2 matching over 11 bases. This CDR3 has 16 amino acids. Trimming took 5 bases from V and 1 from J; bases not matched to a gene: 7. The CDR3 nucleotides read TGTGCCAGCAGTATTGGACTAGCGGGTAGTTCCTACGAGCAGTACTTC. It is translated as CASSIGLAGSSYEQYF.

The chain carries TRBV23-1 and TRBJ2-3; D possibly corresponds to TRBD1 (6 bases). TRBV23-1 is annotated as an ORF whose role is uncertain. This CDR3 comprises 16 residues. Trimming pared 0 bases from V and 1 base from J, leaving 11 bases between. The CDR3 DNA reads as TGCGCCAGCAGTCAATCGAACAAGGGGGGCACAGATACGCAGTATTTT. Protein: CASSQSNKGGTDTQYF.

Concerning this clonotype: The junction shows a germline mismatch at one end, possibly a read error. This chain connects TRBV2 to TRBJ2-3, with TRBD1 matching 9 bases. Germline CDR1 is SNHLY and CDR2 is FYNNEI. This CDR3 spans 14 amino acids. The CDR3 loop reads CASSRDRAPDSFVF. For the CDR3, the DNA is TGTGCCAGCAGCCGGGACAGGGCCCCGGATTCCTTTGTTTTT. The full variable domain, rest sourced from reference TRBV2 and TRBJ2-3, is EPEVTQTPSHQVTQMGQEVILRCVPISNHLYFYWYRQILGQKVEFLVSFYNNEISEKSEIFDDQFSVERPDGSNFTLKIRSTKLEDSAMYFCASSRDRAPDSFVFGPGTRLTVL.

This clonotype was picked up many times. The gene calls are TRBV11-2 and TRBJ1-2; 8 positions match TRBD1. CDR1 SGHAT and CDR2 FQNNGV come from the germline V gene. V gave up 0 bases and J gave up 4 bases; unmatched junction bases: 10. The CDR3 contains 17 residues. The CDR3 DNA follows: TGTGCCAGCAGCTTAGAAGGGGACAGGAGGATGCTCTATGGCTACACCTTC. Translated: CASSLEGDRRMLYGYTF. Based on the CDR3 plus reference TRBV11-2 and TRBJ1-2, the full variable domain is EAGVAQSPRYKIIEKRQSVAFWCNPISGHATLYWYQQILGQGPKLLIQFQNNGVVDDSQLPKDRFSAERLKGVDSTLKIQPAKLEDSAVYLCASSLEGDRRMLYGYTFGSGTRLTVV.

This clonotype was detected many times. The chain combines TRBV11-3 with TRBJ2-1; TRBD1 is a possible D gene (5 bases). V lost 3 bases to trimming and J lost 6 bases, with 9 bases between them. Per germline, CDR1 SGHNT and CDR2 YENEEA. This CDR3 is built from 13 residues. The CDR3 region is CASSFRGINEQFF. CDR3 sequence (DNA): TGTGCCAGCAGCTTTAGGGGAATCAATGAGCAGTTCTTC.

The chain carries TRBV14 and TRBJ2-7, with 8 bases lining up with TRBD2. Germline CDR1 reads SGHDN; CDR2 reads FVKESK. The CDR3 is made up of 15 amino acids. V shed 1 base and J 2 bases; nucleotides not matched to a gene: 4. The CDR3 DNA sequence: TGTGCCAGCAGCCAAGCGGGAGGGTCCCCCTACGAGCAGTACTTC. It specifies CASSQAGGSPYEQYF.

This clonotype was picked up a small number of times. V and J are TRBV30 and TRBJ2-3; D gene unclear. CDR3 size: 12 residues. V lost 6 bases to trimming and J lost 8 bases, with 15 bases between them. Germline V gives CDR1 GTSNPN, CDR2 SVGIG (reference sequence). The DNA for the CDR3 is TGTGCCTGCCGTCCTAGGGAAGGTACGCAGTATTTT. Translated, it gives CACRPREGTQYF. The full variable domain, completed using reference TRBV30 and TRBJ2-3, is SQTIHQWPATLVQPVGSPLSLECTVEGTSNPNLYWYRQAAGRGLQLLFYSVGIGQISSEVPQNLSASRPQDRQFILSSKKLLLSDSGFYLCACRPREGTQYFGPGTRLTVL.

The chain is built from TRBV6-6 and TRBJ1-2; D is undetermined. Between the trimmed V and J ends, which lost 2 bases and 2 bases, there was a span of 12 bases. Germline CDR1 MNHNY, CDR2 SVGAGI (reference sequence). CDR3 length: 15 amino acids. The CDR3 here is CASSYTDISNYGYTF. The CDR3 DNA follows: TGTGCCAGCAGTTACACCGATATTTCCAACTATGGCTACACCTTC.

This clonotype occurred many times. The genes are TRBV7-2 and TRBJ1-6; TRBD1 agrees at 7 bases. Trimming took 3 bases from V and 9 from J; bases not matched to a gene: 2. This CDR3 is 13 amino acids long. The germline CDR1 and CDR2 sequences are SGHTA and FQGNSA. CDR3: CASSFDRASPLHF. The CDR3 bases are TGTGCCAGCAGCTTCGACAGGGCTTCACCCCTCCACTTT.

The chain carries TRBV6-5 and TRBJ1-1; D may be TRBD1 (6 bases). Germline lookup yields CDR1 MNHEY and CDR2 SVGAGI. The V end was cut by 4 bases, the J end by 5 bases, with 20 bases between. CDR3 size: 16 residues. Here the CDR3 reads CASSSHRAPVGTEAFF. The CDR3 region has the DNA TGTGCCAGCAGTTCCCACAGGGCGCCCGTAGGTACTGAAGCTTTCTTT.

This clonotype was found a few times. This sequence joins TRBV5-1 and TRBJ2-1; D gene unclear. In germline, CDR1 is SGHRS, CDR2 YFSETQ. Deletions cut 4 bases from V and 5 bases from J, with 13 bases between. This CDR3 is 14 amino acids long. The CDR3 loop is CASSAGPGNNEQFF. The DNA for the CDR3 is TGCGCCAGCAGCGCCGGACCCGGTAACAATGAGCAGTTCTTC.

At least ten counts were recorded for this clonotype. In nucleotides, the CDR3 is TGTGCCAGCAGCCAAGAGGCCGGGACTACCTACAATGAGCAGTTCTTC. It specifies CASSQEAGTTYNEQFF. The chain has TRBV3-1 and TRBJ2-1, with 7 bases aligning to TRBD2. This CDR3 spans 16 amino acids. Germline lookup yields CDR1 LGHDT and CDR2 YNNKEL (reference sequence). V shed 0 bases and J 2 bases; nucleotides not matched to a gene: 4.

This clonotype was seen more than once but under ten times. The rearrangement links TRBV5-5 to TRBJ2-7, with a weak D call TRBD2 (6 bases). The germline CDR1 and CDR2 sequences are SGHKS and YYEKEE (reference sequence). CDR3 length: 14 residues. With 4 bases removed from V and 0 bases from J, the gap between germline ends came to 11 bases. CDR3 DNA sequence: TGTGCCAGCAGCCTCTCCGGGGGCTCCTACGAGCAGTACTTC. It yields the protein CASSLSGGSYEQYF.

This clonotype was counted between two and nine times. This rearrangement joins TRBV7-9 to TRBJ1-4; no clear D gene. Germline V CDR1 and CDR2: SEHNR, FQNEAQ (reference sequence). This CDR3 has 11 amino acids. Trimming removed 4 bases from V and 8 bases from J, with 5 bases in between. The CDR3 protein is CASSSLEKLFF. For the CDR3, the DNA is TGTGCCAGCAGCTCTCTGGAAAAACTGTTTTTT.

The chain has TRBV11-2 and TRBJ1-6, with no clear D. The CDR3 totals 15 residues. Germline CDR1 is SGHAT and CDR2 is FQNNGV. Trimming pared 3 bases from V and 0 bases from J, leaving 6 bases between. The CDR3 nucleotides read TGTGCCAGCAGCTTCTCGAGCTCCTATAATTCACCCCTCCACTTT. The encoded protein is CASSFSSSYNSPLHF.

J is TRBJ2-7 and V is TRBV5-5; D tentatively reads TRBD1 or TRBD2 (6 bases each). Germline V gives CDR1 SGHKS, CDR2 YYEKEE (reference sequence). CDR3 length equals 15 residues. V dropped 1 base and J dropped 2 bases, with 13 bases sitting between them. Here the CDR3 reads CASSLLRRGPYEQYF. CDR3 bases: TGTGCCAGCAGCTTGCTGCGTCGGGGGCCCTACGAGCAGTACTTC. The variable domain in full, with the rest retrieved from reference TRBV5-5 and TRBJ2-7, is DAGVTQSPTHLIKTRGQQVTLRCSPISGHKSVSWYQQVLGQGPQFIFQYYEKEERGRGNFPDRFSARQFPNYSSELNVNALLLGDSALYLCASSLLRRGPYEQYFGPGTRLTVT.

Ten or more counts support this clonotype. This sequence joins TRBV19 and TRBJ2-7; TRBD2 matches at 8 bases. Germline lookup yields CDR1 LNHDA and CDR2 SQIVND (reference sequence). CDR3 length: 13 residues. The V and J ends lost 4 bases and 6 bases, in that order; junction bases with no gene match: 5. This chain's CDR3 is CASSTAGAGEQYF. The CDR3, as DNA: TGTGCCAGTAGTACAGCGGGAGCCGGCGAGCAGTACTTC.

J is TRBJ2-7 and V is TRBV20-1, with 7 bases fitting TRBD1. This CDR3 region has 12 residues. V was clipped by 6 bases and J by 4 bases; unmatched bases: 6. Germline V gene data show CDR1 as DFQATT and CDR2 as SNEGSKA (reference sequence). The CDR3 DNA follows: TGCAGTGCCACAGACAGGGAGTACGAGCAGTACTTC. This translates into CSATDREYEQYF.

V gene TRBV5-1 combines with J gene TRBJ2-7; D is possibly TRBD1 (6 bases). The CDR3 consists of 12 residues. Germline assignment: CDR1 SGHRS and CDR2 YFSETQ. Trimming took off 7 bases at V and 6 bases at J, with 14 bases between the two ends. The CDR3 DNA sequence: TGCGCCAGCGCCGGGACAACCTGCGAGCAGTACTTC. It yields the protein CASAGTTCEQYF.

This chain joins TRBV4-3 and TRBJ2-5, with TRBD2 identical over 10 bases. The CDR3 is 16 amino acids. The trim removed 0 bases at V and 4 bases at J, leaving 5 bases unmatched. In germline, CDR1 is LGHNA, CDR2 YSLEER. The CDR3 sequence is CASSQDDERGGETQYF. CDR3 in DNA: TGCGCCAGCAGCCAAGATGATGAGCGGGGGGGAGAGACCCAGTACTTC.

This clonotype appeared a few times. CDR3: CATSGPDWTDTQYF. The CDR3 nucleotides are TGTGCCACCAGTGGTCCCGACTGGACAGATACGCAGTATTTT. The V call is TRBV24-1, the J call TRBJ2-3; D gene uncertain. The CDR3 runs to 14 residues. Deletions cut 5 bases from V and 3 bases from J, with 11 bases between. Germline V gene sequence: CDR1 KGHDR, CDR2 SFDVKD.

This clonotype was picked up a small number of times. The chain couples TRBV27 to TRBJ1-4; 10 nucleotides agree with TRBD1. Trimming at V came to 6 bases and at J to 8 bases, leaving 6 bases not matched to a gene. This CDR3 region has 14 residues. Germline V CDR1 and CDR2: MNHEY, SMNVEV (reference sequence). CDR3: CASRGQGSWEKLFF. For the CDR3, the DNA is TGTGCCAGCAGGGGACAGGGGTCGTGGGAAAAACTGTTTTTT.

In its sample, this clonotype was seen many times. The rearrangement links TRBV29-1 to TRBJ2-7; D possibly corresponds to TRBD2 (5 bases). Trimming stripped 6 bases from V and 1 base from J, with 10 bases between. The CDR3 runs 12 residues. The germline CDR1 and CDR2 sequences are SQVTM and ANQGSEA. Here the CDR3 reads CSVSPGSYEQYF. The CDR3 coding sequence is TGCAGCGTGTCACCGGGGTCCTACGAGCAGTACTTC.

This clonotype showed up just a few times. The J gene is TRBJ2-3, the V gene TRBV20-1; TRBD2 aligns across 9 bases. The CDR3 totals 16 residues. Germline CDR1 and CDR2: DFQATT and SNEGSKA (reference sequence). V dropped 4 bases and J dropped 0; count of bases not matched to a gene: 8. The DNA for the CDR3 is TGCAGTGCTAAGGGTCAAGCGGGGGGTAGCACAGATACGCAGTATTTT. It yields the protein CSAKGQAGGSTDTQYF.